Listed below are T cell receptor beta chains from one sample, sequenced in a study of identical twins. MiXCR was run by TCRdb on the 5' RACE reads, yielding one entry per CDR3 protein. The table has fewer than 250,000 distinct CDR3 sequences, roughly 15% seen once. Separately, the same data were catalogued under a study of T cells expressing NK-cell markers.

Sequencing was done on a sample of CD8+ T cells sorted from blood. All receptors derive from a woman under 30 in good health. CDR3s include the opening cysteine and the closing phenylalanine or tryptophan. The D gene is left open where the match is weak. A clone size is listed for some rows: how often the clone was seen (once, few, many), or a class if it is expanded.

- TRBJ2-3 TRBV4-2 - CASSQDRFASLARGDTQYF TGTGCCAGCAGCCAAGATCGGTTCGCTAGCCTAGCGAGGGGAGATACGCAGTATTTT
- TRBJ2-5 TRBV10-1 TRBD2 CASQSGTEGSETQYF TGCGCCAGCCAAAGCGGGACGGAAGGGAGCGAGACCCAGTACTTC
few TRBJ2-7 TRBV16 TRBD1 CASSQSGQSPSYEQYF TGTGCCAGCAGTCAATCGGGACAGTCCCCCTCCTACGAGCAGTACTTC
few TRBJ2-7 TRBV10-2 TRBD2 CASSEWSGSSYEQYF TGCGCCAGCAGTGAGTGGAGCGGGAGCTCCTACGAGCAGTACTTC
- TRBJ1-2 TRBV7-8 - CASREGIRGYTF TGTGCCAGCCGAGAGGGGATCCGGGGCTACACCTTC
- TRBJ2-7 TRBV27 TRBD2 CASRSSGRRYEQYF TGTGCCAGCCGCTCTAGCGGGAGAAGGTACGAGCAGTACTTC
- TRBJ2-2 TRBV27 TRBD2 CASSLTGGAHGELFF TGTGCCAGCAGCCTTACGGGAGGGGCCCACGGGGAGCTGTTTTTT
- TRBJ2-1 TRBV12-3/TRBV12-4 - CATKKDIYNEQFF TGTGCCACTAAAAAGGACATCTACAATGAGCAGTTCTTC
- TRBJ2-7 TRBV6-2/TRBV6-3 TRBD2 CASSPAGGAYEQYF TGTGCCAGCAGTCCGGCGGGAGGGGCTTACGAGCAGTACTTC
few TRBJ1-1 TRBV5-1 - CASSLEDLNTEAFF TGCGCCAGCAGCTTGGAGGATTTGAACACTGAAGCTTTCTTT
few TRBJ2-6 TRBV6-2/TRBV6-3 TRBD2 CASGTSGTGANVLTF TGTGCCAGCGGGACTAGCGGGACTGGGGCCAACGTCCTGACTTTC
- TRBJ2-7 TRBV20-1 TRBD2 CSAPWGGLEDEQYF TGCAGTGCCCCCTGGGGGGGACTAGAGGACGAGCAGTACTTC
- TRBJ2-3 TRBV25-1 - CASSDGRGSPIDTQYF TGTGCCAGCAGTGATGGGCGGGGCTCACCCATCGATACGCAGTATTTT
- TRBJ1-5 TRBV19 - CASSIGLNDQPQHF TGTGCCAGTAGTATCGGGCTGAACGATCAGCCCCAGCATTTT
- TRBJ2-3 TRBV28 TRBD2 CASRLAGGTDTQYF TGTGCCAGCAGACTAGCGGGAGGAACAGATACGCAGTATTTT
- TRBJ2-2 TRBV10-1 - CASSEVLGPGELFF TGCGCCAGCAGTGAAGTTTTGGGACCCGGGGAGCTGTTTTTT
- TRBJ1-5 TRBV5-6 TRBD1 CASSGPGDRFSNQPQHF TGTGCCAGCAGCGGACCTGGGGACAGGTTTAGCAATCAGCCCCAGCATTTT
- TRBJ1-4 TRBV4-1 - CASSQEGTLNEKLFF TGCGCCAGCAGCCAAGAGGGGACACTCAATGAAAAACTGTTTTTT
- TRBJ2-5 TRBV12-3/TRBV12-4 TRBD2 CATKWGGETQYF TGTGCCACCAAATGGGGGGGAGAGACCCAGTACTTC
- TRBJ2-2 TRBV27 - CASSAYGELFF TGTGCCAGCAGCGCCTACGGGGAGCTGTTTTTT
few TRBJ2-7 TRBV7-9 TRBD2 CASSRLADSYEQYF TGTGCCAGCAGTCGACTAGCGGATTCCTACGAGCAGTACTTC
few TRBJ1-1 TRBV19 - CASSTGPLEAFF TGTGCCAGTAGTACGGGACCTCTTGAAGCTTTCTTT
few TRBJ2-1 TRBV19 TRBD1 CASSDERQGSQFF TGTGCCAGTAGTGACGAAAGACAGGGTAGCCAGTTCTTC
- TRBJ2-1 TRBV9 - CASSVEGEPSGNEQFF TGTGCCAGCAGCGTAGAGGGGGAGCCCTCCGGCAATGAGCAGTTCTTC
- TRBJ2-5 TRBV15 TRBD2 CATSRTTSGIGETQYF TGTGCCACCAGCAGGACCACTAGCGGGATAGGAGAGACCCAGTACTTC
- TRBJ1-6 TRBV10-3 - CAISDGVATSPLHF TGTGCCATCAGTGACGGAGTAGCCACTTCACCCCTCCACTTT
- TRBJ2-3 TRBV3-1 - CASSQTGKRDTQYF TGTGCCAGCAGCCAAACGGGCAAGAGGGATACGCAGTATTTT
- TRBJ2-1 TRBV7-2 - CASSFLASQYNEQFF TGTGCCAGCAGCTTTCTTGCCTCCCAATACAATGAGCAGTTCTTC
many TRBJ2-3 TRBV12-3/TRBV12-4 TRBD2 CASVGLAGEGSTQYF TGTGCCAGCGTCGGACTAGCGGGGGAGGGGTCTACGCAGTATTTT
many TRBJ2-1 TRBV20-1 - CSAALALSSYNEQFF TGCAGTGCCGCACTAGCTCTTAGCTCCTACAATGAGCAGTTCTTC
many TRBJ2-1 TRBV24-1 - CATSDDYNEQFF TGTGCCACCAGTGATGATTACAATGAGCAGTTCTTC
- TRBJ2-1 TRBV7-9 TRBD2 CASSTGTSGHSYNEQFF TGTGCCAGCAGCACCGGGACTAGCGGTCACTCCTACAATGAGCAGTTCTTC
- TRBJ2-4 TRBV7-9 - CASSLVFREKAKNIQYF TGTGCCAGCAGCTTAGTGTTCAGGGAAAAGGCCAAAAACATTCAGTACTTC
- TRBJ2-3 TRBV5-1 - CASSLDLVDTQYF TGCGCCAGCAGCTTGGACCTTGTAGATACGCAGTATTTT
few TRBJ2-1 TRBV5-6 TRBD2 CASSLGSGTFEQFF TGTGCCAGCAGCTTAGGTAGCGGGACATTTGAGCAGTTCTTC
few TRBJ1-1 TRBV24-1 TRBD1 CATRAGTDTEAFF TGTGCCACCAGAGCTGGGACAGACACTGAAGCTTTCTTT
- TRBJ2-1 TRBV7-8 - CASLGGSLTYNEQFF TGTGCCAGCCTCGGGGGTAGCTTAACCTACAATGAGCAGTTCTTC
many TRBJ2-1 TRBV5-1 - CASSFGQGINEQFF TGCGCCAGCAGCTTCGGTCAGGGGATCAATGAGCAGTTCTTC
few TRBJ1-1 TRBV15 - CATRGAGEAFF TGTGCCACCAGAGGCGCAGGAGAAGCTTTCTTT
- TRBJ1-2 TRBV7-6 TRBD1 CASSLSNYPGQGDYGYTF TGTGCCAGCAGCTTAAGCAATTACCCCGGACAGGGGGACTATGGCTACACCTTC
- TRBJ1-5 TRBV11-2 TRBD1 CASSLGGTGFQPQHF TGTGCCAGCAGCTTAGGCGGGACAGGCTTTCAGCCCCAGCATTTT
many TRBJ2-2 TRBV7-2 TRBD2 CASSLLAGGSTGELFF TGTGCCAGCAGCTTACTAGCGGGGGGCAGCACCGGGGAGCTGTTTTTT
few TRBJ2-1 TRBV12-3/TRBV12-4 - CASNRENNEQFF TGTGCCAGCAATAGGGAGAACAATGAGCAGTTCTTC
- TRBJ2-7 TRBV18 - CASSHFPGSDEQYF TGTGCCAGCTCACATTTCCCGGGATCTGACGAGCAGTACTTC
- TRBJ2-1 TRBV15 TRBD2 CATSTSGIRLYNEQFF TGTGCCACCAGCACTAGCGGAATCCGACTCTACAATGAGCAGTTCTTC
many TRBJ2-1 TRBV7-9 - CASSLDGYNEQFF TGTGCCAGCAGCTTAGACGGGTACAATGAGCAGTTCTTC
- TRBJ1-4 TRBV6-1 - CASSPRGAREKLFF TGTGCCAGCAGTCCAAGGGGGGCACGAGAAAAACTGTTTTTT
- TRBJ2-1 TRBV4-3 - CASSQDAYFPSNEQFF TGCGCCAGCAGCCAAGATGCCTATTTCCCTTCCAATGAGCAGTTCTTC
- TRBJ1-1 TRBV6-2/TRBV6-3 - CASSYSGVVNTEAFF TGTGCCAGCAGTTACTCGGGGGTCGTGAACACTGAAGCTTTCTTT
- TRBJ2-1 TRBV2 - CASTKSWGYNEQFF TGTGCCAGCACCAAATCCTGGGGGTACAATGAGCAGTTCTTC
many TRBJ1-2 TRBV12-3/TRBV12-4 - CASSFSLRGYTF TGTGCCAGCAGTTTCAGTTTACGTGGCTACACCTTC
few TRBJ2-5 TRBV2 TRBD1 CASSEPRTGMSGETQYF TGTGCCAGCAGTGAGCCCAGGACAGGGATGTCGGGAGAGACCCAGTACTTC
many TRBJ2-1 TRBV6-2/TRBV6-3 TRBD2 CASSSALAGESREQFF TGTGCCAGCAGCTCCGCACTAGCGGGAGAAAGTCGTGAGCAGTTCTTC
- TRBJ2-5 TRBV20-1 - CSAREGAETQYF TGCAGTGCTAGAGAGGGGGCAGAGACCCAGTACTTC
- TRBJ2-5 TRBV7-2 - CASSLGGWGETQYF TGTGCCAGCAGCTTAGGGGGTTGGGGGGAGACCCAGTACTTC
- TRBJ2-1 TRBV9 - CASSVDGGPYNEQFF TGTGCCAGCAGCGTAGACGGGGGCCCCTACAATGAGCAGTTCTTC
once TRBJ2-7 TRBV7-8 - CASSLGGGWSEQYF TGTGCCAGCAGCTTAGGGGGGGGCTGGTCCGAGCAGTACTTC
- TRBJ2-7 TRBV3-1 - CASSQGAAPTSYEQYF TGTGCCAGCAGCCAAGGTGCAGCCCCCACCTCCTACGAGCAGTACTTC
- TRBJ2-2 TRBV20-1 TRBD2 CSAWEREAGELFF TGCAGTGCTTGGGAGCGGGAAGCCGGGGAGCTGTTTTTT